This T cell receptor beta chain was obtained from a study of follicular helper T cells after annual influenza vaccination. Only in-frame clones appear in the TCRdb table, and some are missing; sequencing was by immunoSEQ multiplex PCR. The repertoire holds some 10,000 clones, with approximately 83% as singletons. To note about this clone: What it binds is unknown.

Whole-study results and caveats: Most later recoveries of Day 7 ICOS+CD38+ clones were ICOS-CD38- cTfh.

The sample's time point: 2014-2015 season, 7 days after vaccination. Per time point, roughly 40-100 mL of blood was sampled. The CDR3 covers 13 residues. CDR1 is MNHNS, CDR2 SASEGT, per germline. The V segment lost 8 bases and the J segment 0 bases; nucleotides outside the gene matches: 4. The source material was CXCR5- memory CD4+ T cells sorted from blood, sampled 7 days after influenza vaccination. The chain joins TRBV6-1 to TRBJ2-7; the match to TRBD1 covers 7 bases. The sequence came from an adult who received the influenza vaccine. This CDR3 reads CASRKGASYEQYF. In DNA form, the CDR3 reads TGTGCCAGCCGGAAGGGGGCCTCCTACGAGCAGTACTTC.